This T cell receptor beta chain was identified during a study of graft-versus-host responses after intestinal transplantation. This clone was found once. There are 14 residues in the CDR3. Trimming took 7 bases from V and 0 from J, leaving 11 bases between them. Germline-derived CDR1 and CDR2 are SNHLY and FYNNEI. Here immunoSEQ multiplex PCR was the method, and the copy in TCRdb shows in-frame clones only, minus some. The sample has just over 7,500 clones, around 97% seen once. The chain uses TRBV2 and TRBJ2-3; D not resolved. This material consisted of PBMCs, taken 23 days after intestinal transplant. The clonotype originates from a human patient who received an intestinal transplant, so some T cells may come from the graft donor. CDR3 in amino acids: CASTPVGSTDTQYF. As DNA, the CDR3 is TGTGCCAGCACACCTGTGGGTAGCACAGATACGCAGTATTTT.